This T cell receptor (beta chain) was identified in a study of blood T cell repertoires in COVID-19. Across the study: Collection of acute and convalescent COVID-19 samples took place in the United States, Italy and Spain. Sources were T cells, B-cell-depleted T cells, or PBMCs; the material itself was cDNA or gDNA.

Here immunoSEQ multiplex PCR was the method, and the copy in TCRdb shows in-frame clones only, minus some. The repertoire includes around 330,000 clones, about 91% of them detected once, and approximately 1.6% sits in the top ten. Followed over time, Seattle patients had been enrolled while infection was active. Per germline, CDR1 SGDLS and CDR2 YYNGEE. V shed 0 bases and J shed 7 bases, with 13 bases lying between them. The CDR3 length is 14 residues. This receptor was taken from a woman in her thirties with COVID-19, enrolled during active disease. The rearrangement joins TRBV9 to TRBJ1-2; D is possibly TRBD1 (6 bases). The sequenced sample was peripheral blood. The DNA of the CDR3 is TGTGCCAGCAGCGTAGGTCTGGGACACGCTGGCTACACCTTC. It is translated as CASSVGLGHAGYTF. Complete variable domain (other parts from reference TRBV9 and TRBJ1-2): DSGVTQTPKHLITATGQRVTLRCSPRSGDLSVYWYQQSLDQGLQFLIQYYNGEERAKGNILERFSAQQFPDLHSELNLSSLELGDSALYFCASSVGLGHAGYTFGSGTRLTVV.